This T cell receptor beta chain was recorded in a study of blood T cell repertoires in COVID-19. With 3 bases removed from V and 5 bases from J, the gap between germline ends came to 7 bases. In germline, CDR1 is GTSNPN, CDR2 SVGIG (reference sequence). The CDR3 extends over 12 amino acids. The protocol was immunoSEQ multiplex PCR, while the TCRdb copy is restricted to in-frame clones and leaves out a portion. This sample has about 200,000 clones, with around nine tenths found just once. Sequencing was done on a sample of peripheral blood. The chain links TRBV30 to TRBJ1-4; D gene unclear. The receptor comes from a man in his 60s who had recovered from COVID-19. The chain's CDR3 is CAWRGLNEKLFF. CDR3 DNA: TGTGCCTGGAGGGGCCTGAATGAAAAACTGTTTTTT.